One sample yielded the 9 T cell receptor beta chains listed below, sequenced in a study of blood T cell repertoires in COVID-19. Some clones are missing from TCRdb's copy, which holds only in-frame ones; the method was immunoSEQ multiplex PCR. This repertoire shows about 280,000 clones, over 75% found once; its top ten account for 0.8% to 1%. The source material was PBMCs or T cells enriched from blood (not recorded which). The origin of the receptors is a woman in her thirties who had recovered from COVID-19.

This sequence joins TRBV11-3 and TRBJ2-2; 7 bases map to TRBD1. J gave up 5 bases and V 5 bases, and 5 bases lay outside the gene matches. Per germline, CDR1 SGHNT and CDR2 YENEEA. The CDR3 covers 14 residues. The CDR3 DNA is TGTGCCAGCAGCGAGCACAGGGGAACCGGGGAGCTGTTTTTT. It encodes CASSEHRGTGELFF.

The chain joins TRBV7-2 to TRBJ2-2; TRBD2 matches at 10 bases. The germline CDR1 and CDR2 sequences are SGHTA and FQGNSA. CDR3 length: 16 amino acids. The ends lost 5 bases at V and 2 bases at J; junction bases unmatched: 5. CDR3 protein: CASSPSGRGNTGELFF. DNA for the CDR3: TGTGCCAGCAGCCCTAGCGGGAGAGGAAACACCGGGGAGCTGTTTTTT.

In DNA, the CDR3 is TGTGCCAGCAGCTTGGATTCAGGGGGCAGCTACGAGCAGTACTTC. It codes for CASSLDSGGSYEQYF. The chain carries TRBV7-8 and TRBJ2-7; 8 bases match TRBD1. The CDR3 is 15 residues long. Trimming took 3 bases from V and 3 from J; bases not matched to a gene: 7. Germline loops: CDR1 SGHVS, CDR2 FQNEAQ.

This CDR3 reads CASSQYQETQYF. The CDR3 DNA reads as TGTGCCAGCAGCCAGTACCAAGAGACCCAGTACTTC. This chain connects TRBV2 to TRBJ2-5; D not certain. The CDR3 is 12 residues long. The V gene lost 6 bases and the J gene lost 0 bases, with 5 bases spanning the gap. The germline V gene has CDR1 SNHLY and CDR2 FYNNEI.

The V call is TRBV18, the J call TRBJ1-4; the D gene is possibly TRBD1 (5 bases). The length of the CDR3 is 13 residues. V was trimmed by 0 bases and J by 7 bases, leaving 6 bases between them. Germline CDR1 KGHSH, CDR2 LQKENI. This chain's CDR3 is CASSPPQGEKLFF. The CDR3 DNA is TGTGCCAGCTCACCACCGCAGGGTGAAAAACTGTTTTTT.

V is TRBV28 and J is TRBJ1-5; D call uncertain. The V end was cut by 7 bases, the J end by 3 bases, with 10 bases between. This CDR3 region has 13 residues. The V gene's germline CDR1 is MDHEN and CDR2 SYDVKM. CDR3 residues: CASTGIFNQPQHF. As DNA, the CDR3 is TGTGCCAGCACGGGTATATTCAATCAGCCCCAGCATTTT.

The V gene is TRBV7-9, the J gene TRBJ1-5; 9 bases fit TRBD1. CDR3 length: 18 amino acids. The ends lost 3 bases at V and 4 bases at J; junction bases unmatched: 13. CDR1 is SEHNR and CDR2 is FQNEAQ in the germline V gene (reference sequence). CDR3 nucleotide sequence: TGTGCCAGCAGCTTGGGACAGGGCCTCTCTGATTTAAATCAGCCCCAGCATTTT. Residues: CASSLGQGLSDLNQPQHF.

The chain recombines TRBV5-1 with TRBJ2-2; 10 positions agree with TRBD1. Trimming at V came to 0 bases and at J to 0 bases, leaving 2 bases not matched to a gene. The germline gives CDR1 SGHRS, CDR2 YFSETQ. CDR3 length: 17 amino acids. In DNA, the CDR3 is TGCGCCAGCAGCTTGGAGGGGACAGGGGCGAACACCGGGGAGCTGTTTTTT. Encoded protein: CASSLEGTGANTGELFF.

This rearrangement joins TRBV25-1 to TRBJ1-5; a possible D gene is TRBD1 (6 bases). The V and J ends lost 4 bases and 5 bases respectively, with 12 bases between them. Germline CDR1 MGHDK, CDR2 SYGVNS. CDR3 length equals 14 residues. The CDR3: CASSGRDTDQPQHF. The CDR3 DNA sequence: TGTGCCAGCAGTGGCCGGGACACTGATCAGCCCCAGCATTTT.